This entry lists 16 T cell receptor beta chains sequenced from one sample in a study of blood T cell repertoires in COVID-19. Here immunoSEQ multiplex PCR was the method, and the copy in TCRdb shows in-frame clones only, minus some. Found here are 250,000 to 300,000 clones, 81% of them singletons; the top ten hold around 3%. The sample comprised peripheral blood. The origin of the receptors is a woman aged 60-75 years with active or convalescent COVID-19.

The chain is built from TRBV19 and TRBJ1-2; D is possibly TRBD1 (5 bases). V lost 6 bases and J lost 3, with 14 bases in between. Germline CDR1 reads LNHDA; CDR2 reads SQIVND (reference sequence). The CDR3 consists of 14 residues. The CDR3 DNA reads TGTGCCAGTAGACCGGGAGCAGGGTACTATGGCTACACCTTC. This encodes CASRPGAGYYGYTF.

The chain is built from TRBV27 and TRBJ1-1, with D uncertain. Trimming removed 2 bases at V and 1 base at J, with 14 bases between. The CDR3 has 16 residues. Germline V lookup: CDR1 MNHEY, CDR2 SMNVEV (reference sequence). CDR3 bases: TGTGCCAGCAGTTTAGATGGTCTGGGCCCGAACACTGAAGCTTTCTTT. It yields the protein CASSLDGLGPNTEAFF.

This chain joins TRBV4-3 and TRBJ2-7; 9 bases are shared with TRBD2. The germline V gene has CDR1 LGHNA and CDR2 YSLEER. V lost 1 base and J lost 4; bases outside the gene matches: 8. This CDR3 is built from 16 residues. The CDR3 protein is CASSQVAGAEAYEQYF. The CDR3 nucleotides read TGCGCCAGCAGCCAAGTAGCGGGGGCAGAAGCATACGAGCAGTACTTC.

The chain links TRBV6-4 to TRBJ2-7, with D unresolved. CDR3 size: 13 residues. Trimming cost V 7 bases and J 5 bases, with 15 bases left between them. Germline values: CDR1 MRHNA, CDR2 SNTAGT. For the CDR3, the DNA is TGTGCCAGCACCTCTCCCGTGGCAAACGAGCAGTACTTC. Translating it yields CASTSPVANEQYF.

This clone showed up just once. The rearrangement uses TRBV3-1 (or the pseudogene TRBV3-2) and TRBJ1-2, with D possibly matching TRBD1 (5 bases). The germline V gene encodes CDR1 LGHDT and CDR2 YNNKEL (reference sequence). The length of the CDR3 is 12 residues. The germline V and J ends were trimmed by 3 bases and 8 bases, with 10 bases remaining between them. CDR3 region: CASSQEGSGYTF. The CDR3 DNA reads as TGTGCCAGCAGCCAGGAGGGGAGCGGCTACACCTTC.

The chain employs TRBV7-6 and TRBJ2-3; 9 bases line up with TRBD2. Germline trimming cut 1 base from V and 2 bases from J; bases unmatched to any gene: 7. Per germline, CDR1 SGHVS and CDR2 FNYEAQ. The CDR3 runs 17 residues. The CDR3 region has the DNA TGTGCCAGCAGCTTAGGATTCCCTAGCGGGGCCACAGATACGCAGTATTTT. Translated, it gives CASSLGFPSGATDTQYF.

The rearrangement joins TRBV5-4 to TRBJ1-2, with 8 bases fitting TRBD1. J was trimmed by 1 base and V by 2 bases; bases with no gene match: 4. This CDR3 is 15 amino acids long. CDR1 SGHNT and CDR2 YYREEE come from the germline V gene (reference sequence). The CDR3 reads CASSLGQGLNYGYTF. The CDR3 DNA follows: TGTGCCAGCAGCTTAGGACAGGGCCTTAACTATGGCTACACCTTC.

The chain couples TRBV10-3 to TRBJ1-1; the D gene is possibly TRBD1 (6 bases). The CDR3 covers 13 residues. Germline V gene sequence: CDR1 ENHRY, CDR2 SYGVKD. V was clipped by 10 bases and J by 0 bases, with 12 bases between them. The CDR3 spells CATWTEMNTEAFF. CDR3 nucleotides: TGTGCCACCTGGACAGAGATGAACACTGAAGCTTTCTTT.

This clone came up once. As DNA, the CDR3 is TGCGCCAGCAGCCAGGATGGGTACTCTGGAAACACCATATATTTT. Protein sequence: CASSQDGYSGNTIYF. The chain has TRBV5-1 and TRBJ1-3; D unclear. The CDR3 sequence is 15 residues long. Between the trimmed V and J ends, which lost 4 bases and 0 bases, there was a span of 11 bases. Looked up from germline, CDR1 is SGHRS and CDR2 is YFSETQ.

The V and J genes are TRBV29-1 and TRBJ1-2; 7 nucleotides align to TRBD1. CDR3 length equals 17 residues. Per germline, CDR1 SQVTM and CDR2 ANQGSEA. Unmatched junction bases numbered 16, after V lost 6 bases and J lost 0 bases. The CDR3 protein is CSVDSRDSLLSNYGYTF. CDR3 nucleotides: TGCAGCGTGGACTCCCGGGACAGCCTTCTTTCTAACTATGGCTACACCTTC.

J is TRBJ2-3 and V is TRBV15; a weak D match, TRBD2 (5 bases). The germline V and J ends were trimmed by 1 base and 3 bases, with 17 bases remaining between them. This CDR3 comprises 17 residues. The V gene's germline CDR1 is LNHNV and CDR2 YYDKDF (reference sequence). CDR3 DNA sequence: TGTGCCACCAGCAGAGGATTCGGGGTGATGGCTACAGATACGCAGTATTTT. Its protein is CATSRGFGVMATDTQYF. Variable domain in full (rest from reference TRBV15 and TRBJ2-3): DAMVIQNPRYQVTQFGKPVTLSCSQTLNHNVMYWYQQKSSQAPKLLFHYYDKDFNNEADTPDNFQSRRPNTSFCFLDIRSPGLGDTAMYLCATSRGFGVMATDTQYFGPGTRLTVL.

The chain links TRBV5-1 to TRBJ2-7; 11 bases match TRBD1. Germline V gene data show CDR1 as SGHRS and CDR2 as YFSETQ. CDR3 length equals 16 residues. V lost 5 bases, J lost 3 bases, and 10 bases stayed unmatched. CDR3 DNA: TGCGCCAGCAGAAGGACAGGGGGCTTTCCCTACTACGAGCAGTACTTC. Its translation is CASRRTGGFPYYEQYF.

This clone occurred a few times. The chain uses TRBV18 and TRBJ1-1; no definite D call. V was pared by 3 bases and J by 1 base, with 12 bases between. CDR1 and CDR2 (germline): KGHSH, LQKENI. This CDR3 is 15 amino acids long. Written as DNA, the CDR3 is TGTGCCAGCTCACCCGGGGAAGAGGGGAACACTGAAGCTTTCTTT. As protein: CASSPGEEGNTEAFF.

CDR3 in DNA: TGCGCCAGCAGCTCCGCGGGGGGGATCGTTCGAGATGGCTACACCTTC. This translates into CASSSAGGIVRDGYTF. This chain connects TRBV5-1 to TRBJ1-2, with a possible D match to TRBD1 (5 bases). Germline values: CDR1 SGHRS, CDR2 YFSETQ. This CDR3 has 16 amino acids. V lost 3 bases and J lost 6, with 21 bases in between.

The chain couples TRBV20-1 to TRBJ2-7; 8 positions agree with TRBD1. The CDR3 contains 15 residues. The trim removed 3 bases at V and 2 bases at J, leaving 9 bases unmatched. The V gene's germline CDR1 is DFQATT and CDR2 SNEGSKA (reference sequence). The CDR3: CSASGVRQGPYEQYF. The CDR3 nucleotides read TGCAGTGCTAGTGGCGTTCGACAGGGGCCCTACGAGCAGTACTTC.

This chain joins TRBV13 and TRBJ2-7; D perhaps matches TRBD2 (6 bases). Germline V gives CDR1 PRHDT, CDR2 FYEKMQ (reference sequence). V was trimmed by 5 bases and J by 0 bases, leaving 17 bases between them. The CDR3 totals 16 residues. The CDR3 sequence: CASSPLRDLSSYEQYF. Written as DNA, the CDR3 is TGTGCCAGCAGCCCGCTACGGGACTTAAGCTCCTACGAGCAGTACTTC.